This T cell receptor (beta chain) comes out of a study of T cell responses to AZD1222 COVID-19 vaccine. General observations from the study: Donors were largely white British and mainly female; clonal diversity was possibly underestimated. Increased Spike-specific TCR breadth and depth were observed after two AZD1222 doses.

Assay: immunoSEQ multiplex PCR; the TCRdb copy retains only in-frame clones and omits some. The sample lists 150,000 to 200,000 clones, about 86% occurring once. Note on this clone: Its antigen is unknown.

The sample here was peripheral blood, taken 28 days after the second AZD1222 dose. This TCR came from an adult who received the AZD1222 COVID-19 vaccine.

CDR3: CASTVRGGGAETQYF. In DNA, the CDR3 is TGTGCCAGCACCGTACGGGGGGGTGGGGCAGAGACCCAGTACTTC. The gene calls are TRBV2 and TRBJ2-5; 8 bases align to TRBD2. Germline-derived CDR1 and CDR2 are SNHLY and FYNNEI. The length of the CDR3 is 15 residues. V lost 7 bases, J lost 4 bases, and 11 bases stayed unmatched.